These 30 T cell receptor beta chains share one sample of origin, sequenced in a study of T cell responses to AZD1222 COVID-19 vaccine. Assay used: immunoSEQ multiplex PCR; TCRdb lists only in-frame clones, some missing. The sample lists about 160,000 clones; 80% to 95% were seen once. The specimen comprised peripheral blood, sampled 28 days after the second AZD1222 dose. Receptors were obtained from an adult who received the AZD1222 COVID-19 vaccine.

The table lists this clone with a count of one. The chain carries TRBV29-1 and TRBJ1-2; D remains unclear. V was shortened by 1 base and J by 6 bases, with 3 bases between the two germline ends. The CDR3 sequence is 10 residues long. CDR1 is SQVTM and CDR2 is ANQGSEA in the germline V gene. The CDR3 reads CSVEGDGYTF. In DNA form, the CDR3 reads TGCAGCGTTGAAGGGGATGGCTACACCTTC.

The V gene is TRBV1, the J gene TRBJ1-4; the DNA was not used to check the table's D call, TRBD1. TRBV1 corresponds to a pseudogene. CDR3 length equals 15 residues. CDR3 region: CTSSGHRDRGEKLFF. The CDR3 coding sequence is TGCACCAGCAGCGGACACCGGGACAGGGGTGAAAAACTGTTTTTT.

The CDR3, as DNA: TGTGCCAGCAGCCAAGATACAGGGGTCAATCAGCCCCAGCATTTT. Protein: CASSQDTGVNQPQHF. V usage is TRBV3-1 (or the pseudogene TRBV3-2) and J usage is TRBJ1-5; 7 nucleotides line up with TRBD1. CDR1 is LGHDT, CDR2 YNNKEL, per germline (reference sequence). The V gene end was trimmed by 0 bases and the J gene end by 3 bases; junction bases not matched to a gene: 2. The CDR3 covers 15 residues.

The CDR3 DNA follows: TGCGCCAGCACCCCCGGGGCGGGAGCGTTTAGCTACGAGCAGTACTTC. Its protein product is CASTPGAGAFSYEQYF. This sequence joins TRBV5-1 and TRBJ2-7, with 7 bases matching TRBD2. Germline V gene data show CDR1 as SGHRS and CDR2 as YFSETQ. CDR3 length: 16 amino acids. The trim removed 6 bases at V and 3 bases at J, leaving 15 bases unmatched.

This chain links TRBV12-3 or TRBV12-4 with TRBJ2-7; D is ambiguous. V shed 6 bases and J shed 7 bases, with 13 bases lying between them. The CDR3 has 12 residues. This CDR3 is CASSKHEREQYF. DNA of the CDR3: TGTGCCAGCAGCAAACACGAGAGAGAGCAGTACTTC.

The genes are TRBV10-3 and TRBJ2-7, with 14 bases identical to TRBD2. CDR1 is ENHRY, CDR2 SYGVKD, per germline. Trimming removed 10 bases from V and 3 bases from J; junction bases left unmatched: 17. The CDR3 contains 18 residues. Written as DNA, the CDR3 is TGTGCCACACAAAAGGGACTAGCGGGAGCACCTGGGAACTACGAGCAGTACTTC. This codes for CATQKGLAGAPGNYEQYF.

The chain carries TRBV27 and TRBJ2-1, with D possibly TRBD2 on 5 matching bases. In germline, CDR1 is MNHEY, CDR2 SMNVEV (reference sequence). The V end lost 3 bases, the J end lost 4 bases, and 16 bases lay between the germline ends. The CDR3 runs 16 residues. CDR3 in DNA: TGTGCCAGCAGTTTCCCTTACCGGGGAAATTACAATGAGCAGTTCTTC. Translated, it gives CASSFPYRGNYNEQFF.

The rearrangement links TRBV14 to TRBJ1-3, with D possibly being TRBD1 (5 bases). The CDR3 is made up of 17 amino acids. V lost 3 bases and J lost 7, with 22 bases in between. Germline CDR1 reads SGHDN; CDR2 reads FVKESK. DNA of the CDR3: TGTGCCAGCAGCCAGAGAATCGACAGTCTTGTCGCCAACACCATATATTTT. This gives the protein CASSQRIDSLVANTIYF. Using reference TRBV14 and TRBJ1-3 for the parts outside the CDR3, the full variable domain is EAGVTQFPSHSVIEKGQTVTLRCDPISGHDNLYWYRRVMGKEIKFLLHFVKESKQDESGMPNNRFLAERTGGTYSTLKVQPAELEDSGVYFCASSQRIDSLVANTIYFGEGSWLTVV.

The gene calls are TRBV12-3 or TRBV12-4 and TRBJ2-7, with no clear D. V lost 2 bases and J 6 bases, leaving 8 bases between the germline ends. The CDR3 is 12 residues long. CDR3 bases: TGTGCCAGCAGTTTAACAGCAGGCGAGCAGTACTTC. Its translation: CASSLTAGEQYF.

This clone was observed a few times. This chain joins TRBV4-1 and TRBJ2-7; a weak D match, TRBD2 (6 bases). CDR3 length: 14 residues. Looked up from germline, CDR1 is MGHRA and CDR2 is YSYEKL. The V and J ends lost 3 bases and 3 bases respectively, with 12 bases between them. This chain's CDR3 is CASSQGPGDYEQYF. The CDR3 DNA reads as TGCGCCAGCAGCCAGGGACCGGGGGACTACGAGCAGTACTTC.

The rearrangement links TRBV11-2 to TRBJ1-1, with 8 bases fitting TRBD1. Germline V CDR1 and CDR2: SGHAT, FQNNGV. The CDR3 covers 15 residues. V gave up 0 bases and J gave up 4 bases; unmatched junction bases: 4. This CDR3 is CASSLEGQAATEAFF. The DNA of the CDR3 is TGTGCCAGCAGCTTAGAGGGACAGGCGGCCACTGAAGCTTTCTTT.

The rearrangement links TRBV7-9 to TRBJ1-2; 7 bases fit TRBD1. CDR3 size: 15 residues. The V gene's germline CDR1 is SEHNR and CDR2 FQNEAQ (reference sequence). The V segment lost 4 bases and the J segment 3 bases; nucleotides outside the gene matches: 8. For the CDR3, the DNA is TGTGCCAGCAGCTATCGACAGGGTGAGGACTATGGCTACACCTTC. This codes for CASSYRQGEDYGYTF.

This sequence joins TRBV6-4 and TRBJ2-2, with 9 nucleotides matching TRBD1. Germline V lookup: CDR1 MRHNA, CDR2 SNTAGT. The CDR3 runs 14 residues. V lost 4 bases and J lost 3; bases outside the gene matches: 0. The DNA of the CDR3 is TGTGCCAGCAGTGGGACAGGGGACACCGGGGAGCTGTTTTTT. Translating gives CASSGTGDTGELFF.

The chain links TRBV12-3 or TRBV12-4 to TRBJ1-2, with unresolved D. V lost 8 bases and J 8 bases, leaving 15 bases between the germline ends. The CDR3 spans 12 residues. The CDR3 spells CASGSLWRGYTF. The CDR3 DNA reads as TGTGCCAGCGGTAGTTTATGGCGCGGCTACACCTTC.

The rearrangement uses TRBV29-1 and TRBJ1-1; 7 positions agree with TRBD1. This CDR3 contains 15 residues. J gave up 4 bases and V 5 bases, and 13 bases lay outside the gene matches. Germline-derived CDR1 and CDR2 are SQVTM and ANQGSEA. CDR3 bases: TGCAGCGTTCGGGACAGCATAGGGGGGGGCACTGAAGCTTTCTTT. Encoded protein: CSVRDSIGGGTEAFF.

The rearrangement uses TRBV7-2 and TRBJ1-1; D is uncertain. Looked up from germline, CDR1 is SGHTA and CDR2 is FQGNSA. There are 13 residues in the CDR3. V lost 0 bases and J 8 bases, leaving 10 bases between the germline ends. CDR3 sequence: CASSLAGGREAFF. CDR3 nucleotide sequence: TGTGCCAGCAGCTTAGCGGGCGGCAGGGAAGCTTTCTTT.

The chain uses TRBV28 and TRBJ1-1; the D gene is possibly TRBD1 (6 bases). V lost 6 bases and J lost 6, with 17 bases in between. The CDR3 is made up of 14 amino acids. Germline CDR1 is MDHEN and CDR2 is SYDVKM. The CDR3 spells CASRGAGRGPEAFF. The CDR3 bases are TGTGCCAGCAGGGGGGCTGGGAGAGGCCCTGAAGCTTTCTTT.

With regard to this clone: This sample also contains other DNA sequences that code for the same CDR3. The V gene is TRBV7-6, the J gene TRBJ1-2; 7 positions match TRBD1. The germline gives CDR1 SGHVS, CDR2 FNYEAQ. V was clipped by 5 bases and J by 2 bases; unmatched bases: 2. This CDR3 is built from 13 residues. The chain's CDR3 is CASSPTGNYGYTF. The CDR3 DNA reads TGTGCCAGCAGCCCGACAGGGAACTATGGCTACACCTTC.

V is TRBV10-1 and J is TRBJ2-7; 7 nucleotides align to TRBD2. The CDR3 contains 14 residues. Germline V gene sequence: CDR1 WNHNN, CDR2 SYGVQD (reference sequence). J gave up 5 bases and V 0 bases, and 4 bases lay outside the gene matches. The CDR3 here is CASSESGLRDEQYF. CDR3 bases: TGCGCCAGCAGTGAGTCGGGACTACGTGACGAGCAGTACTTC.

J is TRBJ2-7 and V is TRBV7-8, with TRBD1 identical over 9 bases. In germline, CDR1 is SGHVS, CDR2 FQNEAQ. This CDR3 spans 15 amino acids. J gave up 4 bases and V 3 bases, and 7 bases lay outside the gene matches. The CDR3 here is CASSFRDRALYEQYF. The DNA of the CDR3 is TGTGCCAGCAGCTTCCGGGACAGGGCATTATACGAGCAGTACTTC.

The chain is built from TRBV7-9 and TRBJ1-3, with TRBD1 identical over 8 bases. The ends lost 7 bases at V and 1 base at J; junction bases unmatched: 12. The CDR3 sequence is 17 residues long. Germline values: CDR1 SEHNR, CDR2 FQNEAQ (reference sequence). The CDR3 protein is CASISDREAISGNTIYF. CDR3 sequence (DNA): TGTGCCAGCATCTCGGACAGGGAGGCAATATCTGGAAACACCATATATTTT.

The chain couples TRBV2 to TRBJ2-7; 9 positions match TRBD2. Trimming took 5 bases from V and 2 from J; bases not matched to a gene: 10. This CDR3 is built from 16 residues. The germline gives CDR1 SNHLY, CDR2 FYNNEI. The CDR3 nucleotides are TGTGCCAGCAGTCCTAATAGCGGGAGCCCCGCCTACGAGCAGTACTTC. This translates into CASSPNSGSPAYEQYF.

CDR3 DNA sequence: TGTGCCAGCAGTTTAGGGGGCCACGGCTACACCTTC. Its translation: CASSLGGHGYTF. This chain uses TRBV12-3 or TRBV12-4 with TRBJ1-2; possibly TRBD1 for D (5 bases). The CDR3 is 12 residues long. The V gene lost 1 base and the J gene lost 8 bases, with 8 bases spanning the gap.

The chain links TRBV27 to TRBJ1-5, with D perhaps matching TRBD1 (6 bases). The CDR3 is 14 amino acids. V lost 5 bases and J lost 5, with 13 bases in between. Per germline, CDR1 MNHEY and CDR2 SMNVEV (reference sequence). The CDR3 here is CASSTGRGHQPQHF. In nucleotides, the CDR3 is TGTGCCAGCAGTACAGGGAGAGGGCATCAGCCCCAGCATTTT.

This clone is a singleton in its sample. This chain connects TRBV11-2 to TRBJ1-2; D is undetermined. CDR1 and CDR2 (germline): SGHAT, FQNNGV. Deletions cut 5 bases from V and 8 bases from J, with 9 bases between. The CDR3 runs 11 residues. CDR3 DNA: TGTGCCAGCAGCATAGGAAGCGGCTACACCTTC. It codes for CASSIGSGYTF.

The V gene is TRBV19, the J gene TRBJ2-5; D is ambiguous. V lost 6 bases to trimming and J lost 5 bases, with 16 bases between them. Germline CDR1 is LNHDA and CDR2 is SQIVND (reference sequence). This CDR3 region has 14 residues. The CDR3: CASRGSDEGETQYF. The DNA for the CDR3 is TGTGCCAGTAGGGGCAGTGACGAAGGGGAGACCCAGTACTTC. Variable domain in full (rest from reference TRBV19 and TRBJ2-5): DGGITQSPKYLFRKEGQNVTLSCEQNLNHDAMYWYRQDPGQGLRLIYYSQIVNDFQKGDIAEGYSVSREKKESFPLTVTSAQKNPTAFYLCASRGSDEGETQYFGPGTRLLVL.

This sequence joins TRBV11-3 and TRBJ2-1; 10 nucleotides agree with TRBD2. The CDR3 runs to 17 residues. V dropped 2 bases and J dropped 8; count of bases not matched to a gene: 12. CDR1 and CDR2 (germline): SGHNT, YENEEA. CDR3 residues: CASSLSVLAGGIDEQFF. CDR3 sequence (DNA): TGTGCCAGCAGCTTATCGGTATTAGCGGGGGGTATAGATGAGCAGTTCTTC.

This rearrangement joins TRBV15 to TRBJ1-5; D is unresolved. The CDR3 contains 14 residues. Germline CDR1 LNHNV, CDR2 YYDKDF (reference sequence). V was shortened by 0 bases and J by 7 bases, with 10 bases between the two germline ends. The CDR3: CATSRDRSQQPQHF. The CDR3 DNA reads TGTGCCACCAGCAGAGACAGGTCCCAGCAGCCCCAGCATTTT.

V is TRBV7-9 and J is TRBJ1-1, with D uncertain. With 0 bases removed from V and 11 bases from J, the gap between germline ends came to 13 bases. Germline V lookup: CDR1 SEHNR, CDR2 FQNEAQ (reference sequence). CDR3 size: 13 residues. The CDR3 DNA follows: TGTGCCAGCAGCTTAGCCGCGTCGGGGTGGGCTTTCTTT. It yields the protein CASSLAASGWAFF.

V usage is TRBV19 and J usage is TRBJ2-2; D perhaps matches TRBD1 (5 bases). Germline V gene sequence: CDR1 LNHDA, CDR2 SQIVND (reference sequence). This CDR3 is 15 amino acids long. With 0 bases removed from V and 3 bases from J, the gap between germline ends came to 8 bases. In DNA, the CDR3 is TGTGCCAGTAGTATAGAAGGGGCAGACACCGGGGAGCTGTTTTTT. It encodes CASSIEGADTGELFF.